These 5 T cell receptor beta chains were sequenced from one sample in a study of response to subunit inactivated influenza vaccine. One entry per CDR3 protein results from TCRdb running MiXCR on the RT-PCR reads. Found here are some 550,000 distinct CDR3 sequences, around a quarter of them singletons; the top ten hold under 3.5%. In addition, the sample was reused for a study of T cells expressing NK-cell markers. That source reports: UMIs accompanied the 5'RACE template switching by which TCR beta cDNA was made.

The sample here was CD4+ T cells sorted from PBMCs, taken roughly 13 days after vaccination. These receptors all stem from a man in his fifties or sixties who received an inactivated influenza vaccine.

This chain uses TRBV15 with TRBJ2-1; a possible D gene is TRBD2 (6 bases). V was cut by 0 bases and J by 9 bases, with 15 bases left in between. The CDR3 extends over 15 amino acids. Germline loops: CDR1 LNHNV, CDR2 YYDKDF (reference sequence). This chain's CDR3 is CATSRDLGGGGEQFF. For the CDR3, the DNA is TGTGCCACCAGCAGAGATCTGGGGGGTGGTGGTGAGCAGTTCTTC.

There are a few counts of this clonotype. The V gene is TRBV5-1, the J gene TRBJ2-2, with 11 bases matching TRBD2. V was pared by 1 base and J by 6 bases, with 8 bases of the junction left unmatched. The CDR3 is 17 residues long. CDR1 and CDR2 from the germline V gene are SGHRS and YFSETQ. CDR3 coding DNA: TGCGCCAGCAGCTTGCCGGGGACTAGCGGACTCGCCGGGGAGCTGTTTTTT. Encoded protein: CASSLPGTSGLAGELFF.

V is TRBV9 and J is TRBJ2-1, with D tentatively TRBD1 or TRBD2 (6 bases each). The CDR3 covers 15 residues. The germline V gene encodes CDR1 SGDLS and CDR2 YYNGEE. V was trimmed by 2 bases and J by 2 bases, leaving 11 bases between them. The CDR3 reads CASSVARGPYNEQFF. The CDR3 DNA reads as TGTGCCAGCAGCGTCGCCCGGGGGCCCTACAATGAGCAGTTCTTC.

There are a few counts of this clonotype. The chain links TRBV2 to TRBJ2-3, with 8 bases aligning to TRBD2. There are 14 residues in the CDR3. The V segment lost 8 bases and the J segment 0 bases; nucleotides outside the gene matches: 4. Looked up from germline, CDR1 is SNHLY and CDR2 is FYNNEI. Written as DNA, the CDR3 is TGTGCCAGCTTGTTAGCGGGGAGCACAGATACGCAGTATTTT. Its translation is CASLLAGSTDTQYF.

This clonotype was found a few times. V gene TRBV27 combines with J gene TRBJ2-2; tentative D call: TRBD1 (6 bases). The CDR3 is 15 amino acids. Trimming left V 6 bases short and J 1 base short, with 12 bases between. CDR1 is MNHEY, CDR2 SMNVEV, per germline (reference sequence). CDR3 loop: CASSRAGVNTGELFF. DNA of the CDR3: TGTGCCAGCAGCCGGGCAGGGGTGAACACCGGGGAGCTGTTTTTT.